These 4 T cell receptor beta chains were sequenced from one sample in a study of human T cells and chemical hapten exposure. TCRdb independently ran MiXCR on the RACE reads; one entry per CDR3 protein. Here the sample spans some 90,000 distinct CDR3 sequences, about a tenth being singletons. Regarding time point: patch test 3, about 24 weeks after DPC sensitization. As to treatment: therapeutic diphenylcyclopropenone sensitization with weekly scalp DPC. Sample: whole blood, taken in connection with sensitization to the hapten diphenylcyclopropenone (DPC). These receptors came from a woman under 40 with alopecia areata. Some clones in this sample may be carry-over from other donors' samples.

Many counts were recorded for this clonotype. This chain links TRBV5-1 with TRBJ2-1, with TRBD2 matching 7 bases. Per the germline V gene, CDR1 is SGHRS and CDR2 is YFSETQ. V lost 2 bases, J lost 10 bases, and 3 bases stayed unmatched. This CDR3 contains 12 residues. This CDR3 reads CASSFLADEQFF. The CDR3 DNA follows: TGCGCCAGCAGCTTCCTAGCGGACGAGCAGTTCTTC.

Ten or more counts support this clonotype. The chain joins TRBV12-3 or TRBV12-4 to TRBJ2-5; 7 bases are shared with TRBD1. Losses at the gene ends were 6 bases for V and 6 bases for J; bases not matched to a gene: 10. CDR3 length: 14 amino acids. CDR3 sequence reads: CASSSTGSRKTQYF. The CDR3 bases are TGTGCCAGCAGCTCGACAGGGTCGAGAAAGACCCAGTACTTC.

This clonotype was observed a handful of times. The chain carries TRBV5-5 and TRBJ2-5; 7 nucleotides agree with TRBD1. The CDR3 length is 14 residues. Looked up from germline, CDR1 is SGHKS and CDR2 is YYEKEE (reference sequence). Trimming cost V 3 bases and J 2 bases; bases outside gene matches: 4. CDR3: CASSSPGQQETQYF. The DNA of the CDR3 is TGTGCCAGCAGCTCTCCGGGACAGCAAGAGACCCAGTACTTC.

This clonotype showed up just a few times. The chain joins TRBV12-3 or TRBV12-4 to TRBJ1-5, with D tentatively TRBD1 (5 bases). The V end lost 3 bases, the J end lost 5 bases, and 17 bases lay between the germline ends. The CDR3 has 16 residues. Written as DNA, the CDR3 is TGTGCCAGCAGTTTTCGAGTCGGGCAGGGACATCAGCCCCAGCATTTT. Residues: CASSFRVGQGHQPQHF.